This entry lists 19 T cell receptor beta chains sequenced from one sample in a study of beta chain features in type 1 diabetes. Overall study results and limits: Moderate but significant shortening of TCRB CDR3s was recorded in all four CD4+ subsets from Type 1 diabetes patients.

What these receptors recognize is not known. Every bit of the isolated RNA underwent reverse transcription, so sequencing read expressed TCRB transcripts. Sequencing was performed with immunoSEQ multiplex PCR; in TCRdb, only in-frame clones are kept and a portion is missing. The sample comprises around 650,000 clones, roughly an eighth of which are singletons, and about 0.11% rests with the top ten. The sequencing sample was made of naive CD4+ T cells from blood. The receptors stem from a man between 25 and 39 years old with type 1 diabetes.

This clone was seen only a few times. The V gene is TRBV29-1, the J gene TRBJ2-1; D remains unclear. This CDR3 has 11 residues. Germline CDR1 and CDR2: SQVTM and ANQGSEA. V shed 6 bases and J shed 8 bases, with 11 bases lying between them. The CDR3 loop reads CSVTQYDEQFF. The CDR3 coding sequence is TGCAGCGTCACCCAATACGATGAGCAGTTCTTC.

The chain joins TRBV5-4 to TRBJ2-4, with 7 bases fitting TRBD1. Germline lookup yields CDR1 SGHNT and CDR2 YYREEE (reference sequence). This CDR3 spans 13 amino acids. V was pared by 0 bases and J by 8 bases, with 2 bases of the junction left unmatched. CDR3 nucleotide sequence: TGTGCCAGCAGCTTGGATCAGGGGGACATTCAGTACTTC. Its translation: CASSLDQGDIQYF.

This clone occurred a few times. V is TRBV25-1 and J is TRBJ2-1; D is perhaps TRBD1 (6 bases). CDR1 and CDR2 from the germline V gene are MGHDK and SYGVNS. V dropped 5 bases and J dropped 3 bases, with 11 bases sitting between them. The length of the CDR3 is 14 residues. This CDR3 is CASSRAGDYNEQFF. As DNA, the CDR3 is TGTGCCAGCAGTAGGGCAGGGGACTACAATGAGCAGTTCTTC.

The chain employs TRBV9 and TRBJ1-1, with D uncertain. V lost 0 bases, J lost 4 bases, and 13 bases lay in between. CDR1 is SGDLS and CDR2 is YYNGEE in the germline V gene. CDR3 length: 15 residues. The chain's CDR3 is CASSVDVDWATEAFF. CDR3 nucleotide sequence: TGTGCCAGCAGCGTAGATGTGGACTGGGCCACTGAAGCTTTCTTT.

A word on this clone: Other DNA variants within this sample encode the same CDR3. This sequence joins TRBV4-3 and TRBJ1-1; D unclear. The germline V and J ends were trimmed by 1 base and 6 bases, with 15 bases remaining between them. The CDR3 loop spans 15 amino acids. Germline assignment: CDR1 LGHNA and CDR2 YSLEER. Here the CDR3 reads CASSQGPTGTAEAFF. CDR3 sequence (DNA): TGCGCCAGCAGCCAAGGGCCGACCGGTACAGCTGAAGCTTTCTTT.

In DNA form, the CDR3 reads TGTGCCAGCAGTTTTCTACAGGGGGCTGGTGGCTACACCTTC. It specifies CASSFLQGAGGYTF. The chain is built from TRBV28 and TRBJ1-2, with 9 bases matching TRBD1. CDR3 length equals 14 residues. The J segment lost 7 bases and the V segment lost 3 bases, leaving 6 bases of the junction unmatched. Germline V gives CDR1 MDHEN, CDR2 SYDVKM.

This clone was counted a few times. The V call is TRBV5-1, the J call TRBJ2-1, with D uncertain. Trimming took off 2 bases at V and 10 bases at J, with 7 bases between the two ends. The CDR3 totals 11 residues. Germline assignment: CDR1 SGHRS and CDR2 YFSETQ. CDR3 in DNA: TGCGCCAGCAGCTTTCTGGGGGAGCAGTTCTTC. Translating it yields CASSFLGEQFF.

V and J are TRBV11-3 and TRBJ2-1; D unresolved. CDR3 size: 14 residues. Germline CDR1 SGHNT, CDR2 YENEEA. The ends were cut back, 3 bases at V and 4 bases at J, with 10 bases in the middle. In DNA, the CDR3 is TGTGCCAGCAGCTTTCCAGTCCGGTACAATGAGCAGTTCTTC. This encodes CASSFPVRYNEQFF.

The chain uses TRBV27 and TRBJ1-5, with TRBD1 matching over 7 bases. This CDR3 region has 14 residues. Looked up from germline, CDR1 is MNHEY and CDR2 is SMNVEV (reference sequence). J gave up 5 bases and V 2 bases, and 3 bases lay outside the gene matches. The CDR3 protein is CASSLGRGDQPQHF. CDR3 coding DNA: TGTGCCAGCAGTTTAGGCAGGGGGGATCAGCCCCAGCATTTT.

This clone was detected a few times. This chain uses TRBV29-1 with TRBJ2-2, with a weak D call TRBD2 (6 bases). Trimming shortened V by 7 bases and J by 8 bases, and 23 bases separated the two germline ends. This CDR3 is built from 15 residues. CDR1 is SQVTM and CDR2 is ANQGSEA in the germline V gene. The CDR3 here is CSGDSGIGGQGELFF. The CDR3 region has the DNA TGCAGCGGGGACTCTGGGATAGGCGGCCAGGGGGAGCTGTTTTTT.

The chain has TRBV27 and TRBJ2-6; D call uncertain. The CDR3 spans 14 residues. V gave up 1 base and J gave up 0 bases, with 1 base separating them. Germline V CDR1 and CDR2: MNHEY, SMNVEV (reference sequence). The CDR3 protein is CASSLYSGANVLTF. The CDR3 coding sequence is TGTGCCAGCAGTTTATACTCTGGGGCCAACGTCCTGACTTTC. Together with reference TRBV27 and TRBJ2-6, the CDR3 gives the full variable domain: EAQVTQNPRYLITVTGKKLTVTCSQNMNHEYMSWYRQDPGLGLRQIYYSMNVEVTDKGDVPEGYKVSRKEKRNFPLILESPSPNQTSLYFCASSLYSGANVLTFGAGSRLTVL.

The J gene is TRBJ2-1, the V gene TRBV9; 9 nucleotides line up with TRBD2. CDR1 and CDR2 from the germline V gene are SGDLS and YYNGEE. This CDR3 is built from 16 residues. V lost 0 bases, J lost 7 bases, and 8 bases stayed unmatched. The CDR3 reads CASSVVSLAGLNEQFF. Written as DNA, the CDR3 is TGTGCCAGCAGCGTAGTATCGCTAGCGGGGTTGAATGAGCAGTTCTTC.

This clone was detected only a few times. V usage is TRBV7-8 and J usage is TRBJ2-7; 8 bases agree with TRBD1. Looked up from germline, CDR1 is SGHVS and CDR2 is FQNEAQ. The CDR3 extends over 15 amino acids. After removal of 2 bases from V and 0 bases from J, the junction contained 3 bases not matched to a gene. Here the CDR3 reads CASSLQGTGSYEQYF. CDR3 nucleotides: TGTGCCAGCAGCTTACAAGGGACAGGCTCCTACGAGCAGTACTTC.

The chain links TRBV7-9 to TRBJ2-1; no reliable D call. CDR3 size: 14 residues. The V and J ends lost 1 base and 5 bases respectively, with 9 bases between them. The germline gives CDR1 SEHNR, CDR2 FQNEAQ (reference sequence). The CDR3 spells CASSLVPENNEQFF. As DNA, the CDR3 is TGTGCCAGCAGCTTAGTACCAGAAAACAATGAGCAGTTCTTC.

A few counts support this clone. V and J are TRBV7-8 and TRBJ2-5, with 11 bases identical to TRBD1. The germline CDR1 and CDR2 sequences are SGHVS and FQNEAQ. J lost 4 bases, V lost 3 bases, and 4 bases had no gene match. The CDR3 has 15 amino acids. This chain's CDR3 is CASSLDRGQGETQYF. The CDR3 DNA reads as TGTGCCAGCAGCTTGGACAGGGGGCAGGGAGAGACCCAGTACTTC.

This clone occurred a few times. The rearrangement joins TRBV7-9 to TRBJ2-7; tentatively, D is TRBD1 (6 bases). CDR1 is SEHNR, CDR2 FQNEAQ, per germline (reference sequence). CDR3 size: 14 residues. Trimming cost V 3 bases and J 1 base, with 10 bases left between them. CDR3 sequence reads: CASSLDSYSYEQYF. The CDR3, as DNA: TGTGCCAGCAGCTTGGACAGTTATTCCTACGAGCAGTACTTC.

The V gene is TRBV10-3, the J gene TRBJ1-3; TRBD1 is a possible D gene (6 bases). CDR1 and CDR2 (germline): ENHRY, SYGVKD. Trimming took 4 bases from V and 0 from J, leaving 10 bases between them. There are 15 residues in the CDR3. CDR3 protein: CAISGTDNSGNTIYF. The DNA of the CDR3 is TGTGCCATCAGTGGGACAGATAACTCTGGAAACACCATATATTTT.

The chain carries TRBV7-2 and TRBJ2-7, with TRBD1 identical over 12 bases. The CDR3 has 15 residues. From germline, CDR1 is SGHTA and CDR2 FQGNSA. Trimming took 0 bases from V and 6 from J; bases not matched to a gene: 3. CDR3 protein: CASSLAQGQGAEQYF. In DNA form, the CDR3 reads TGTGCCAGCAGCTTAGCGCAGGGACAGGGGGCCGAGCAGTACTTC. The entire variable domain, with the rest obtained from reference TRBV7-2 and TRBJ2-7, is as follows: GAGVSQSPSNKVTEKGKDVELRCDPISGHTALYWYRQSLGQGLEFLIYFQGNSAPDKSGLPSDRFSAERTGGSVSTLTIQRTQQEDSAVYLCASSLAQGQGAEQYFGPGTRLTVT.

CDR3 sequence: CATSRASTGGGEQFF. The DNA of the CDR3 is TGTGCCACCAGCAGAGCTTCGACAGGGGGAGGTGAGCAGTTCTTC. The chain has TRBV15 and TRBJ2-1, with 9 bases identical to TRBD1. V trimming: 1 base; J trimming: 9 bases; junction bases outside the gene matches: 7. Germline-derived CDR1 and CDR2 are LNHNV and YYDKDF (reference sequence). CDR3 length: 15 amino acids.